A single sample is the source of the 22 T cell receptor beta chains below, sequenced in a study of blood T cell repertoires in COVID-19 (dated by TCRdb to 2020 to 2022). Library method: the immunoSEQ multiplex PCR assay. TCRdb retrieved this table from immuneACCESS and kept in-frame rearrangements only. Not all clones are present; in checked studies, unresolved V genes account for under half, and no reason is known for the remainder. The sample data list about 180,000 clones, and more than 75% of these were observed just once. Roughly 0.57% of the sample belongs to the ten largest clones. Sequencing input: peripheral blood. These TCRs come from a man between 60 and 70 years old with COVID-19, enrolled during active disease.

V and J are TRBV7-2 and TRBJ1-4; 8 bases map to TRBD1. CDR1 and CDR2 from the germline V gene are SGHTA and FQGNSA. The CDR3 extends over 14 amino acids. The V segment lost 8 bases and the J segment 4 bases; nucleotides outside the gene matches: 6. Here the CDR3 DNA reads TGTGCCAGCGGCGGACAGGGCCATAATGAAAAACTGTTTTTT. Translating gives CASGGQGHNEKLFF.

This clone was observed once. This chain links TRBV5-1 with TRBJ1-3; D may be TRBD1 (6 bases). The length of the CDR3 is 16 residues. Between the trimmed V and J ends, which lost 4 bases and 4 bases, there was a span of 18 bases. Germline V gene lookup returns CDR1 SGHRS and CDR2 YFSETQ. The CDR3 sequence: CASSTSTGMGGNTIYF. The CDR3, as DNA: TGCGCCAGCAGCACCTCGACAGGCATGGGGGGAAACACCATATATTTT. The whole variable domain, filled in from reference TRBV5-1 and TRBJ1-3, reads KAGVTQTPRYLIKTRGQQVTLSCSPISGHRSVSWYQQTPGQGLQFLFEYFSETQRNKGNFPGRFSGRQFSNSRSEMNVSTLELGDSALYLCASSTSTGMGGNTIYFGEGSWLTVV.

The gene calls are TRBV28 and TRBJ2-4; TRBD1 aligns across 8 bases. This CDR3 contains 17 residues. The ends lost 5 bases at V and 4 bases at J; junction bases unmatched: 13. Germline lookup yields CDR1 MDHEN and CDR2 SYDVKM. CDR3 amino acids: CASSKDREVVGKNIQYF. The CDR3 DNA is TGTGCCAGCAGTAAGGACAGGGAAGTCGTAGGTAAAAACATTCAGTACTTC.

This sequence joins TRBV7-8 and TRBJ2-4, with TRBD1 matching 7 bases. Germline CDR1 SGHVS, CDR2 FQNEAQ. The CDR3 runs to 12 residues. The ends lost 5 bases at V and 8 bases at J; junction bases unmatched: 3. Here the CDR3 reads CASSPQGDIQYF. The CDR3 coding sequence is TGTGCCAGCAGCCCGCAGGGGGACATTCAGTACTTC.

This chain uses TRBV7-9 with TRBJ1-4; tentative D call: TRBD1 (6 bases). The CDR3 runs to 14 residues. Trimming shortened V by 5 bases and J by 4 bases, and 11 bases separated the two germline ends. The germline V gene has CDR1 SEHNR and CDR2 FQNEAQ (reference sequence). CDR3 coding DNA: TGTGCCAGCAGCATTGGGACATTTAATGAAAAACTGTTTTTT. This translates into CASSIGTFNEKLFF. Full variable domain (missing parts from reference TRBV7-9 and TRBJ1-4): DTGVSQNPRHKITKRGQNVTFRCDPISEHNRLYWYRQTLGQGPEFLTYFQNEAQLEKSRLLSDRFSAERPKGSFSTLEIQRTEQGDSAMYLCASSIGTFNEKLFFGSGTQLSVL.

The CDR3 DNA reads as TGTGCCAGCAGCCATCGGACAGGTTCTCCGCATGGCTACACCTTC. Its protein product is CASSHRTGSPHGYTF. The chain recombines TRBV21-1 with TRBJ1-2; the table's D gene call, TRBD1, was not cross checked with the DNA. TRBV21-1 is termed a pseudogene. This CDR3 is built from 15 residues.

Only a few counts were recorded for this clone. This chain uses TRBV27 with TRBJ1-5, with 8 bases identical to TRBD1. V dropped 4 bases and J dropped 7; count of bases not matched to a gene: 9. The CDR3 loop spans 15 amino acids. In germline, CDR1 is MNHEY, CDR2 SMNVEV (reference sequence). The CDR3 region has the DNA TGTGCCAGCAGTTCAAACCAGGGGGCCCGGCAGCCCCAGCATTTT. Its protein product is CASSSNQGARQPQHF.

V and J are TRBV28 and TRBJ1-5, with TRBD1 as a possible D gene (6 bases). Germline lookup yields CDR1 MDHEN and CDR2 SYDVKM. V shed 7 bases and J shed 5 bases, with 18 bases lying between them. The CDR3 spans 15 residues. The DNA of the CDR3 is TGTGCCAGCACCCTTCGGGGGGGGCGCGATCAGCCCCAGCATTTT. It codes for CASTLRGGRDQPQHF.

V gene TRBV6-2 or TRBV6-3 combines with J gene TRBJ2-7; 11 bases fit TRBD1. Germline values: CDR1 MNHEY, CDR2 SVGEGT. The CDR3 covers 16 residues. After removal of 5 bases from V and 4 bases from J, the junction contained 10 bases not matched to a gene. This CDR3 is CASSDIGTGGSYEQYF. The CDR3 DNA reads as TGTGCCAGCAGTGACATCGGGACAGGGGGTAGTTACGAGCAGTACTTC.

V usage is TRBV7-9 and J usage is TRBJ2-7; perhaps TRBD2 as D (6 bases). V lost 2 bases to trimming and J lost 7 bases, with 15 bases between them. The germline V gene has CDR1 SEHNR and CDR2 FQNEAQ (reference sequence). CDR3 size: 14 residues. The CDR3 here is CASSLTTDAGEQYF. As DNA, the CDR3 is TGTGCCAGCAGCTTAACTACGGACGCGGGAGAGCAGTACTTC.

V and J are TRBV7-2 and TRBJ2-5, with 7 positions matching TRBD2. V was pared by 1 base and J by 5 bases, with 4 bases of the junction left unmatched. CDR1 is SGHTA, CDR2 FQGNSA, per germline. This CDR3 has 14 amino acids. CDR3 coding DNA: TGTGCCAGCAGCTTAGATAGCGGGTGGGAGACCCAGTACTTC. As protein: CASSLDSGWETQYF. Combining the CDR3 with reference TRBV7-2 and TRBJ2-5 gives the whole variable domain GAGVSQSPSNKVTEKGKDVELRCDPISGHTALYWYRQSLGQGLEFLIYFQGNSAPDKSGLPSDRFSAERTGGSVSTLTIQRTQQEDSAVYLCASSLDSGWETQYFGPGTRLLVL.

The CDR3 nucleotides read TGCGGACTCACTAGCGGGAGAAACAATGAGCAGTTCTTC. Protein sequence: CGLTSGRNNEQFF. This rearrangement joins TRBV29-1 to TRBJ2-1; 11 bases fit TRBD2. The CDR3 sequence is 13 residues long. CDR1 and CDR2 (germline): SQVTM, ANQGSEA.

This clone showed up just once. The chain links TRBV5-1 to TRBJ2-1, with TRBD1 matching 9 bases. V lost 4 bases, J lost 6 bases, and 5 bases stayed unmatched. There are 14 residues in the CDR3. CDR1 and CDR2 from the germline V gene are SGHRS and YFSETQ. The CDR3 nucleotides are TGCGCCAGCAGCCGGATGACAGGGGGCAATGAGCAGTTCTTC. The encoded protein is CASSRMTGGNEQFF.

This rearrangement joins TRBV18 to TRBJ1-1; TRBD1 is a possible D gene (6 bases). CDR1 is KGHSH, CDR2 LQKENI, per germline. Trimming removed 6 bases from V and 0 bases from J, with 14 bases in between. The CDR3 covers 15 residues. The CDR3 bases are TGTGCCAGCTCGGTGAGACAGGAAATGAACACTGAAGCTTTCTTT. It translates to CASSVRQEMNTEAFF. The full variable domain, completed using reference TRBV18 and TRBJ1-1, is NAGVMQNPRHLVRRRGQEARLRCSPMKGHSHVYWYRQLPEEGLKFMVYLQKENIIDESGMPKERFSAEFPKEGPSILRIQQVVRGDSAAYFCASSVRQEMNTEAFFGQGTRLTVV.

This chain connects TRBV7-8 to TRBJ1-5; D is perhaps TRBD1 (6 bases). This CDR3 has 16 amino acids. The germline V gene encodes CDR1 SGHVS and CDR2 FQNEAQ. V was shortened by 1 base and J by 3 bases, with 13 bases between the two germline ends. This CDR3 reads CASSLVSRGINQPQHF. The CDR3 coding sequence is TGTGCCAGCAGCTTAGTCTCCAGGGGCATCAATCAGCCCCAGCATTTT. Variable domain in full (rest from reference TRBV7-8 and TRBJ1-5): GAGVSQSPRYKVAKRGQDVALRCDPISGHVSLFWYQQALGQGPEFLTYFQNEAQLDKSGLPSDRFFAERPEGSVSTLKIQRTQQEDSAVYLCASSLVSRGINQPQHFGDGTRLSIL.

This clone has more than one count but fewer than ten. The chain employs TRBV11-2 and TRBJ2-7; D remains ambiguous. Trimming removed 5 bases at V and 6 bases at J, with 11 bases between. This CDR3 has 12 amino acids. Germline-derived CDR1 and CDR2 are SGHAT and FQNNGV. CDR3: CASSQVTSEQYF. CDR3 nucleotide sequence: TGTGCCAGCAGCCAGGTCACAAGCGAGCAGTACTTC.

This chain links TRBV10-3 with TRBJ2-2; D is unresolved. V shed 2 bases and J shed 7 bases, with 8 bases lying between them. The CDR3 is made up of 13 amino acids. Germline V gene sequence: CDR1 ENHRY, CDR2 SYGVKD. The CDR3 protein is CAISETQVGELFF. In DNA form, the CDR3 reads TGTGCCATCAGTGAGACCCAGGTCGGGGAGCTGTTTTTT.

V and J are TRBV20-1 and TRBJ2-7; tentative D call: TRBD2 (5 bases). Germline CDR1 reads DFQATT; CDR2 reads SNEGSKA (reference sequence). The CDR3 sequence is 11 residues long. V was pared by 6 bases and J by 9 bases, with 15 bases between. The CDR3, as DNA: TGCAGTGCCCCAGCGGCCCCCGGGCAGTACTTC. It yields the protein CSAPAAPGQYF.

This sequence joins TRBV24-1 and TRBJ2-5, with TRBD1 matching over 10 bases. V shed 4 bases, J shed 5 bases, and the junction held 9 bases outside the gene matches. Germline V gene lookup returns CDR1 KGHDR and CDR2 SFDVKD. The CDR3 totals 16 residues. DNA of the CDR3: TGTGCCACCAGTGACTTCGGGACAGGGGAGTGGGAGACCCAGTACTTC. It is translated as CATSDFGTGEWETQYF.

This clone showed up just once. The V and J genes are TRBV18 and TRBJ1-6; TRBD1 matches at 11 bases. The junction had 3 bases not matched to a gene; V was cut back by 2 bases and J by 6 bases. The CDR3 totals 16 residues. The germline CDR1 and CDR2 sequences are KGHSH and LQKENI. The CDR3, as DNA: TGTGCCAGCTCACCATGGGACAGGGGGATTAATTCACCCCTCCACTTT. Protein sequence: CASSPWDRGINSPLHF.

The chain joins TRBV4-3 to TRBJ1-4, with D possibly matching TRBD1 (6 bases). V lost 0 bases to trimming and J lost 10 bases, with 15 bases between them. CDR1 is LGHNA, CDR2 YSLEER, per germline. The CDR3 sequence is 15 residues long. The CDR3 is CASSQDAGATGKLFF. The CDR3 nucleotides are TGCGCCAGCAGCCAAGATGCAGGGGCCACGGGAAAACTGTTTTTT.

J is TRBJ1-5 and V is TRBV30; weak D call: TRBD1 (6 bases). The CDR3 contains 14 residues. The V gene's germline CDR1 is GTSNPN and CDR2 SVGIG (reference sequence). The V and J ends lost 2 bases and 7 bases respectively, with 15 bases between them. Written as DNA, the CDR3 is TGTGCCTGGAGTTGGGCGGGGGGCCGACAGCCCCAGCATTTT. Residues: CAWSWAGGRQPQHF.